This T cell receptor (beta chain) was found in a study of blood T cell repertoires in COVID-19. Background on the study: In each case, the material was cDNA or gDNA derived from T cells, B-cell-depleted T cells, or PBMCs.

Trimming cost V 1 base and J 10 bases, with 12 bases left between them. The CDR3 is 14 amino acids. Germline V gene sequence: CDR1 SGHRS, CDR2 YFSETQ. This clone was observed a handful of times. Authors' methods: Amplifying reference gene primers gave estimates of nucleated cell counts. The protocol was immunoSEQ multiplex PCR, while the TCRdb copy is restricted to in-frame clones and leaves out a portion. That table is the source of V, J and clone size, and D and trimming were worked out from the DNA. Found here are some 48,000 clones, more than 70% of them singletons; the top ten hold roughly 14%. The sequence came from a human donor in a cohort sampled during active COVID-19. The sample was peripheral blood. This chain links TRBV5-1 with TRBJ1-6; weak D call: TRBD1 (6 bases). The CDR3 spells CASSLTGSGSPLHF. DNA of the CDR3: TGCGCCAGCAGCTTGACAGGGTCGGGCTCACCCCTCCACTTT.